The sample holds many counts of the clone carrying this T cell receptor beta chain. No antigen is known for it. TCRdb reprocessed the PCR reads via MiXCR and lists one record per CDR3 protein. The data hold some 650,000 distinct CDR3 sequences, with around 20% observed a single time. Trimming shortened V by 4 bases and J by 6 bases, and 16 bases separated the two germline ends. From germline, CDR1 is LGHNA and CDR2 YSLEER. The CDR3 contains 14 residues. The sample belongs to a study of molecular identifiers for immune sequencing clone quantification. Study conclusions and caveats: Researchers reportedly could pick up spiked Jurkat TCR RNA from one cell mixed into 1 million or so naive cells. The study found clones above 20 RNA copies held over 97% of effector molecules and under 1% in naive cells.

The chain joins TRBV4-3 to TRBJ2-7, with D possibly being TRBD2 (8 bases). The source is a human donor in good health. Some libraries in this study had Jurkat cell RNA spiked in. What was sequenced was naive CD8+ T cells from blood, with Jurkat cell RNA spiked in. Documented subset: FACS-sorted CD8+CD4-CCR7+CD45RA+ naive T cells. CDR3 region: CASSRRSGTVEQYF. In DNA form, the CDR3 reads TGCGCCAGCAGCCGGCGTAGCGGGACAGTCGAGCAGTACTTC.